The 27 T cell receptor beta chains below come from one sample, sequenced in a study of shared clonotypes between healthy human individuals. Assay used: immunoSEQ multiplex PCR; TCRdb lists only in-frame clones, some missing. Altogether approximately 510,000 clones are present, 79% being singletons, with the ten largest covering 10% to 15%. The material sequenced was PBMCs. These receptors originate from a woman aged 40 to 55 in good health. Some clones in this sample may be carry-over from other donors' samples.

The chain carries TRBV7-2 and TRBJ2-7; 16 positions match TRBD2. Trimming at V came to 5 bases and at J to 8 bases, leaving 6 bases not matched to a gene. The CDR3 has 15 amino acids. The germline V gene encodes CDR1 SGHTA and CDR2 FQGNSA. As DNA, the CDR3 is TGTGCCAGCAGCCCGGGACTAGCGGGAGGGCCCCAGCAGTACTTC. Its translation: CASSPGLAGGPQQYF.

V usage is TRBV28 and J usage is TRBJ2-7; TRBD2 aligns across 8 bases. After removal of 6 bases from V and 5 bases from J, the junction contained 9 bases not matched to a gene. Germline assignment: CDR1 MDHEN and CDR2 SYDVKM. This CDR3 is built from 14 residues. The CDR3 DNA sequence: TGTGCCAGCAGCCGATCCAGCGGGAGAAACGAGCAGTACTTC. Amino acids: CASSRSSGRNEQYF.

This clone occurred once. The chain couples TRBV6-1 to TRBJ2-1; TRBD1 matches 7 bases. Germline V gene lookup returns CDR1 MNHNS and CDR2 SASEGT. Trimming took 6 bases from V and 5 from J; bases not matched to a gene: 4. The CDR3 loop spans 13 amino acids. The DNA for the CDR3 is TGTGCCAGCAGGGACACAGGGGACAATGAGCAGTTCTTC. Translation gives CASRDTGDNEQFF.

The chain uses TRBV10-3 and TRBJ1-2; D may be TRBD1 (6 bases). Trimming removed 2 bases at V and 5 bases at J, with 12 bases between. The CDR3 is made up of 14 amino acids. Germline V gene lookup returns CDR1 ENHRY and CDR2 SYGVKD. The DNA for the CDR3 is TGTGCCATCAGTGAGGGGGGGCCCCGGTATGGCTACACCTTC. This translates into CAISEGGPRYGYTF.

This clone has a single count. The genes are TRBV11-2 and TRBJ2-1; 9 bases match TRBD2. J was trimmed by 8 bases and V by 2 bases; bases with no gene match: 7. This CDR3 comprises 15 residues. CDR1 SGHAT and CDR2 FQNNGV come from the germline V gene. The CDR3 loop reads CASSLLLAGIDEQFF. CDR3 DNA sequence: TGTGCCAGCAGCTTATTGCTAGCGGGAATCGATGAGCAGTTCTTC.

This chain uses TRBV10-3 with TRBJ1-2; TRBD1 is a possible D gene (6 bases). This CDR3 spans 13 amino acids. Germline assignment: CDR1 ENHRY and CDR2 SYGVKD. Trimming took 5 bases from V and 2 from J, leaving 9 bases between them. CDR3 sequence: CAISQDRNYGYTF. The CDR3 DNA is TGTGCCATCAGTCAGGACAGAAACTATGGCTACACCTTC.

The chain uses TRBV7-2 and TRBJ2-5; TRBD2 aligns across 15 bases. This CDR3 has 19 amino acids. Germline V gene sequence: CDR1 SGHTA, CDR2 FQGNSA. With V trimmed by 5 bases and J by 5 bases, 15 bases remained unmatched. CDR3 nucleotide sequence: TGTGCCAGCAGCCCTGGACTAGCGGGAGGGCTCATCTCCGGGGAGACCCAGTACTTC. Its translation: CASSPGLAGGLISGETQYF.

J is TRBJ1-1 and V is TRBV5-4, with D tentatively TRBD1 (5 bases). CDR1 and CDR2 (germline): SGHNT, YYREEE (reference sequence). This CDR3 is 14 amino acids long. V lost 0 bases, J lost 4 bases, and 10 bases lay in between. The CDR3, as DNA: TGTGCCAGCAGCTTGGGGCAGGGCAGCACTGAAGCTTTCTTT. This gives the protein CASSLGQGSTEAFF.

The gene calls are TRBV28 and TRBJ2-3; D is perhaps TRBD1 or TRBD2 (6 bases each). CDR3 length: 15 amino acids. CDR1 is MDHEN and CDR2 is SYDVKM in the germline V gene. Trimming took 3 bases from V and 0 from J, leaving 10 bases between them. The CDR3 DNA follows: TGTGCCAGCAGTTTCGGGGGCTCGAGCACAGATACGCAGTATTTT. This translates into CASSFGGSSTDTQYF.

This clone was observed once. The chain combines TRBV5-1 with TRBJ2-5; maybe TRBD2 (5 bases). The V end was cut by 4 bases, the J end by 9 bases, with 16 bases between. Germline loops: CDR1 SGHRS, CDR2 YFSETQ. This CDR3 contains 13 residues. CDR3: CASSLTGSAAQYF. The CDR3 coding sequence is TGCGCCAGCAGCCTGACTGGGAGTGCAGCCCAGTACTTC.

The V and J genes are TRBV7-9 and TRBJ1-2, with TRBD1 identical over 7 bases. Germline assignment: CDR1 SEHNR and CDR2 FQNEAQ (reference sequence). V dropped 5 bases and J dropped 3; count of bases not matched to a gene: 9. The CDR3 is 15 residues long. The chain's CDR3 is CASSGRGDSYYGYTF. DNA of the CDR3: TGTGCCAGCAGCGGGCGGGGGGACAGCTACTATGGCTACACCTTC.

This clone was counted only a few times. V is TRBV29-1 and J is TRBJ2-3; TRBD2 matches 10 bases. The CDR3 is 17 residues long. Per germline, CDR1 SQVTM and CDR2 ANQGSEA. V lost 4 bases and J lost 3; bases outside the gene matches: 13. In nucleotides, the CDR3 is TGCAGCGTTGGTTTAGGGCTAGCGGGAGTGGGGACAGATACGCAGTATTTT. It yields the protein CSVGLGLAGVGTDTQYF.

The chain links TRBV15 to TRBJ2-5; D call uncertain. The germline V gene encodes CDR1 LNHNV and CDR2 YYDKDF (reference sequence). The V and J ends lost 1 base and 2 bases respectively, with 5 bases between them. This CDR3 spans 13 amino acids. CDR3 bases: TGTGCCACCAGCAGAGTCCAGCAAGAGACCCAGTACTTC. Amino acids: CATSRVQQETQYF. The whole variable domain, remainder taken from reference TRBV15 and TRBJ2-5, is DAMVIQNPRYQVTQFGKPVTLSCSQTLNHNVMYWYQQKSSQAPKLLFHYYDKDFNNEADTPDNFQSRRPNTSFCFLDIRSPGLGDTAMYLCATSRVQQETQYFGPGTRLLVL.

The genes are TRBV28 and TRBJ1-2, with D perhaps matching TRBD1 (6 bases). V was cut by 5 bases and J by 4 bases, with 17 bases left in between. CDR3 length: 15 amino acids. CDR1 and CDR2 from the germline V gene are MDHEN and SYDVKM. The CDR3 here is CASSLGGQISYGYTF. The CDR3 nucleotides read TGTGCCAGCAGTCTGGGGGGGCAGATATCCTATGGCTACACCTTC.

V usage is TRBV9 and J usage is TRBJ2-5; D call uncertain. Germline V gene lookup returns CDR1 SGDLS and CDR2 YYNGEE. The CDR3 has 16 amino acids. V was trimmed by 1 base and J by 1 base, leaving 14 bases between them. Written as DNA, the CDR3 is TGTGCCAGCAGCGTAAAGGCAGACCCTCGCCAAGAGACCCAGTACTTC. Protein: CASSVKADPRQETQYF.

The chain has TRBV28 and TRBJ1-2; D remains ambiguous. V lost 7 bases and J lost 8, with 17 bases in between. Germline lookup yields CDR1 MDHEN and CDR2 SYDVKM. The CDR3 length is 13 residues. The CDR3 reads CASTPPGDWGYTF. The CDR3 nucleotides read TGTGCCAGCACCCCTCCCGGGGATTGGGGCTACACCTTC.

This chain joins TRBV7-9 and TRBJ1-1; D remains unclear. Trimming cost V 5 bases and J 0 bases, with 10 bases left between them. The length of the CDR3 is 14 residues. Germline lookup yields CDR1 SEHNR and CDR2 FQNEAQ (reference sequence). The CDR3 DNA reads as TGTGCCAGCAGCGCCGGCCCCTTGAACACTGAAGCTTTCTTT. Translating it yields CASSAGPLNTEAFF.

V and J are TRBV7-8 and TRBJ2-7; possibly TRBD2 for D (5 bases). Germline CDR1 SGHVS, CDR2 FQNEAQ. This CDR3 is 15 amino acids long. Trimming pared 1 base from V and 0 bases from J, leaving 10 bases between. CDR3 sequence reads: CASSLGTGDSYEQYF. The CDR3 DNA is TGTGCCAGCAGCTTAGGGACTGGAGACTCCTACGAGCAGTACTTC.

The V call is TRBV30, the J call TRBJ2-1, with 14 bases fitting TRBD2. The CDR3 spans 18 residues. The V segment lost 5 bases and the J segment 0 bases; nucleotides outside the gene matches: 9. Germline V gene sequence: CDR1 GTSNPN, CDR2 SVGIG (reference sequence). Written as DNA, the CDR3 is TGTGCCTGGGCACCGGGACTAGCGGGAGCTGCCTCCTACAATGAGCAGTTCTTC. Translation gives CAWAPGLAGAASYNEQFF.

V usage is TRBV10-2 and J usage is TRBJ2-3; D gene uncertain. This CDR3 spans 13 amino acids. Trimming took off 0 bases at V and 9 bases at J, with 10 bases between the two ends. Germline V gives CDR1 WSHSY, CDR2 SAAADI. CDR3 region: CASSESWEQTQYF. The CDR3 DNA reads TGCGCCAGCAGTGAGTCGTGGGAACAAACGCAGTATTTT.

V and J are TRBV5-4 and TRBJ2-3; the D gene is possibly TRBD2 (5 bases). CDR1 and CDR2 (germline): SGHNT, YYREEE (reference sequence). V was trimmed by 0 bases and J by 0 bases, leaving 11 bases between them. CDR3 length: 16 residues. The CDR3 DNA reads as TGTGCCAGCAGCTTGGACCGGGATTCTAGCACAGATACGCAGTATTTT. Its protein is CASSLDRDSSTDTQYF. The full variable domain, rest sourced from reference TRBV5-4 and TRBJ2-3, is ETGVTQSPTHLIKTRGQQVTLRCSSQSGHNTVSWYQQALGQGPQFIFQYYREEENGRGNFPPRFSGLQFPNYSSELNVNALELDDSALYLCASSLDRDSSTDTQYFGPGTRLTVL.

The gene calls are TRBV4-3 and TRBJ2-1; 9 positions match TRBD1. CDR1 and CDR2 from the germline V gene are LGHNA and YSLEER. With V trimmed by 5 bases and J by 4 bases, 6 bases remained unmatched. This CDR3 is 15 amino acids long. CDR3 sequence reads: CASSSPDRGYNEQFF. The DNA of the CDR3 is TGCGCCAGCAGCTCTCCGGACAGGGGTTACAATGAGCAGTTCTTC.

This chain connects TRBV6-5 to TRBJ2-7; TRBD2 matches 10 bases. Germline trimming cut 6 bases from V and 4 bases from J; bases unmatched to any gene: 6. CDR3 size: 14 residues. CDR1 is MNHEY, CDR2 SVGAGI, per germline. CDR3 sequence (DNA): TGTGCCAGCAGATTAGCGGGAGGAGGATACGAGCAGTACTTC. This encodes CASRLAGGGYEQYF.

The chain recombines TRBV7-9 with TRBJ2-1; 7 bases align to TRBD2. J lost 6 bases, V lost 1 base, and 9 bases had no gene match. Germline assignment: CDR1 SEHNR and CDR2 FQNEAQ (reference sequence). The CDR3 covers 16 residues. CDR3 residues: CASSLVGEGPSNEQFF. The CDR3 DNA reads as TGTGCCAGCAGCTTAGTTGGGGAGGGTCCTAGCAATGAGCAGTTCTTC.

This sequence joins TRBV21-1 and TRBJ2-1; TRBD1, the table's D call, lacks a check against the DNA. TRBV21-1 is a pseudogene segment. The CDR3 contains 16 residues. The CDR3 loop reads CASSAQGPAKPNEQFF. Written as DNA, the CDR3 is TGTGCCAGCAGCGCGCAGGGTCCCGCAAAACCAAATGAGCAGTTCTTC.

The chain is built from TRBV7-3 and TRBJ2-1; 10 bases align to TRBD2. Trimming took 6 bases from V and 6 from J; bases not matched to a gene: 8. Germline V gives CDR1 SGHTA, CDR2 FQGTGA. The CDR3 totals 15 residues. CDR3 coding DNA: TGTGCCAGCAGTCCCGTAGCGGGAGGAGGCAATGAGCAGTTCTTC. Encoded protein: CASSPVAGGGNEQFF.

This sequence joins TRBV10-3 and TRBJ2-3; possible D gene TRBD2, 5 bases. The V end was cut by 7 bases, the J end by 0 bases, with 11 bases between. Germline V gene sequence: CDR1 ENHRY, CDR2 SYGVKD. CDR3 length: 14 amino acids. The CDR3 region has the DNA TGTGCCATCAACGGAGCGGCTAGCACAGATACGCAGTATTTT. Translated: CAINGAASTDTQYF.